These 25 T cell receptor beta chains share one sample of origin, sequenced in a study of technical replicates of blood from several donors. Data came from immunoSEQ multiplex PCR; TCRdb stores just in-frame clones and leaves some out. The sample contains 85,000 to 100,000 clones, around 95% of which appear only once. Sequencing was carried out using T cells isolated from PBMCs. Receptors were obtained from a human donor in good health.

This clone was found once. This chain joins TRBV7-3 and TRBJ2-1; TRBD2 matches at 7 bases. This CDR3 region has 13 residues. With 1 base clipped from V and 7 bases from J, the junction kept 1 base outside the gene matches. CDR1 SGHTA and CDR2 FQGTGA come from the germline V gene. The CDR3 is CASSLSGGNEQFF. CDR3 coding DNA: TGTGCCAGCAGCTTAAGCGGGGGAAATGAGCAGTTCTTC.

The chain links TRBV13 to TRBJ2-1; 8 positions agree with TRBD1. This CDR3 contains 15 residues. CDR1 is PRHDT and CDR2 is FYEKMQ in the germline V gene (reference sequence). J gave up 4 bases and V 4 bases, and 6 bases lay outside the gene matches. The CDR3 DNA reads as TGTGCCAGCAGCTCAGAGGACAGGGCTTACAATGAGCAGTTCTTC. Protein sequence: CASSSEDRAYNEQFF.

The chain couples TRBV27 to TRBJ1-6; 10 positions agree with TRBD1. CDR3 size: 15 residues. The V segment lost 1 base and the J segment 8 bases; nucleotides outside the gene matches: 2. Germline CDR1 is MNHEY and CDR2 is SMNVEV (reference sequence). CDR3 amino acids: CASSLWGTGDSPLHF. The CDR3 DNA is TGTGCCAGCAGTTTATGGGGGACAGGGGATTCACCCCTCCACTTT.

The table lists this clone with a count of one. The chain joins TRBV27 to TRBJ2-7; 12 nucleotides match TRBD2. V dropped 5 bases and J dropped 6; count of bases not matched to a gene: 17. Per the germline V gene, CDR1 is MNHEY and CDR2 is SMNVEV (reference sequence). The CDR3 covers 18 residues. The CDR3 is CASSLTPLTSGRTFEQYF. The CDR3, as DNA: TGTGCCAGCAGTCTAACCCCTTTGACTAGCGGGAGAACATTCGAGCAGTACTTC.

This chain connects TRBV28 to TRBJ2-3; D is perhaps TRBD2 (5 bases). The V gene's germline CDR1 is MDHEN and CDR2 SYDVKM. V lost 11 bases and J 2 bases, leaving 11 bases between the germline ends. CDR3 length: 12 amino acids. For the CDR3, the DNA is TGTGCCTCGGCAGCGGTCACAGATACGCAGTATTTT. Translated: CASAAVTDTQYF.

This clone was recorded once. The chain combines TRBV7-2 with TRBJ2-7; D ambiguous. CDR3 length: 15 residues. V was clipped by 2 bases and J by 2 bases, with 13 bases between them. CDR1 is SGHTA and CDR2 is FQGNSA in the germline V gene. The CDR3 loop reads CASSLFGVLTYEQYF. The CDR3, as DNA: TGTGCCAGCAGCTTATTCGGTGTGTTAACCTACGAGCAGTACTTC.

The chain links TRBV28 to TRBJ2-7, with D hard to call. The V and J ends lost 3 bases and 3 bases respectively, with 9 bases between them. Germline CDR1 reads MDHEN; CDR2 reads SYDVKM. This CDR3 region has 13 residues. CDR3 amino acids: CASSFSSIYEQYF. CDR3 bases: TGTGCCAGCAGTTTCTCCAGTATCTACGAGCAGTACTTC.

J is TRBJ2-7 and V is TRBV28, with TRBD2 matching 9 bases. Per germline, CDR1 MDHEN and CDR2 SYDVKM. This CDR3 is built from 15 residues. The J segment lost 4 bases and the V segment lost 6 bases, leaving 10 bases of the junction unmatched. The CDR3 protein is CASRTPGLAVYEQYF. For the CDR3, the DNA is TGTGCCAGCAGAACCCCGGGACTAGCCGTTTACGAGCAGTACTTC. Together with reference TRBV28 and TRBJ2-7, the CDR3 gives the full variable domain: DVKVTQSSRYLVKRTGEKVFLECVQDMDHENMFWYRQDPGLGLRLIYFSYDVKMKEKGDIPEGYSVSREKKERFSLILESASTNQTSMYLCASRTPGLAVYEQYFGPGTRLTVT.

The chain employs TRBV5-4 and TRBJ2-3; weak D call: TRBD2 (5 bases). The CDR3 covers 16 residues. Trimming stripped 0 bases from V and 0 bases from J, with 11 bases between. Germline V gene sequence: CDR1 SGHNT, CDR2 YYREEE (reference sequence). CDR3 region: CASSLGLAVSTDTQYF. CDR3 nucleotides: TGTGCCAGCAGCTTGGGGCTAGCAGTCAGCACAGATACGCAGTATTTT. The variable domain in full, with the rest retrieved from reference TRBV5-4 and TRBJ2-3, is ETGVTQSPTHLIKTRGQQVTLRCSSQSGHNTVSWYQQALGQGPQFIFQYYREEENGRGNFPPRFSGLQFPNYSSELNVNALELDDSALYLCASSLGLAVSTDTQYFGPGTRLTVL.

This sequence joins TRBV6-5 and TRBJ2-7; 11 bases are shared with TRBD1. CDR1 and CDR2 from the germline V gene are MNHEY and SVGAGI. Unmatched junction bases numbered 0, after V lost 6 bases and J lost 5 bases. CDR3 size: 12 residues. Here the CDR3 DNA reads TGTGCCAGCAGGGGACAGGGGGACGAGCAGTACTTC. It translates to CASRGQGDEQYF.

The chain recombines TRBV6-5 with TRBJ1-3; D not certain. CDR1 and CDR2 (germline): MNHEY, SVGAGI. The V end lost 5 bases, the J end lost 0 bases, and 8 bases lay between the germline ends. This CDR3 contains 14 residues. CDR3 nucleotides: TGTGCCAGCAGTCCTCGACTCTCTGGAAACACCATATATTTT. Its translation is CASSPRLSGNTIYF.

The gene calls are TRBV9 and TRBJ2-4; 12 bases are a match to TRBD2. The CDR3 extends over 14 amino acids. Germline assignment: CDR1 SGDLS and CDR2 YYNGEE. Trimming cost V 3 bases and J 9 bases; bases outside gene matches: 4. The DNA for the CDR3 is TGTGCCAGCAGCGGCGGACTAGCGGGGAGCATTCAGTACTTC. It encodes CASSGGLAGSIQYF.

The genes are TRBV11-2 and TRBJ1-4; D unresolved. The CDR3 sequence is 13 residues long. Germline loops: CDR1 SGHAT, CDR2 FQNNGV. The V end was cut by 2 bases, the J end by 5 bases, with 6 bases between. CDR3 loop: CASSLMRNEKLFF. The CDR3 coding sequence is TGTGCCAGCAGCTTAATGCGGAATGAAAAACTGTTTTTT.

The chain uses TRBV18 and TRBJ2-1; 8 bases line up with TRBD2. The CDR3 is made up of 17 amino acids. The J segment lost 8 bases and the V segment lost 3 bases, leaving 15 bases of the junction unmatched. The germline CDR1 and CDR2 sequences are KGHSH and LQKENI. CDR3 protein: CASSPNTGRAIVDEQFF. The CDR3 bases are TGTGCCAGCTCACCGAATACCGGGAGGGCCATAGTCGATGAGCAGTTCTTC.

The V call is TRBV30, the J call TRBJ2-7; D gene uncertain. The length of the CDR3 is 13 residues. Germline CDR1 GTSNPN, CDR2 SVGIG (reference sequence). V was trimmed by 3 bases and J by 6 bases, leaving 15 bases between them. The CDR3 region is CAWRVPTSREQYF. As DNA, the CDR3 is TGTGCCTGGAGGGTTCCGACATCCCGCGAGCAGTACTTC.

The gene calls are TRBV5-1 and TRBJ2-7; 9 bases map to TRBD1. Per germline, CDR1 SGHRS and CDR2 YFSETQ. V trimming: 4 bases; J trimming: 5 bases; junction bases outside the gene matches: 7. The CDR3 is 14 residues long. This CDR3 reads CASSTTTGGHEQYF. CDR3 sequence (DNA): TGCGCCAGCAGCACAACCACAGGGGGCCACGAGCAGTACTTC.

The chain combines TRBV29-1 with TRBJ2-7; tentatively, D is TRBD2 (6 bases). This CDR3 has 15 amino acids. The germline V and J ends were trimmed by 5 bases and 4 bases, with 21 bases remaining between them. Germline CDR1 reads SQVTM; CDR2 reads ANQGSEA. The CDR3 sequence is CSVSEEGIKLYEQYF. CDR3 in DNA: TGCAGCGTTTCGGAGGAGGGAATTAAATTGTACGAGCAGTACTTC.

The chain uses TRBV6-1 and TRBJ1-5, with TRBD1 as a possible D gene (5 bases). The CDR3 is made up of 16 amino acids. CDR1 and CDR2 from the germline V gene are MNHNS and SASEGT. V was pared by 3 bases and J by 1 base, with 13 bases between. In DNA, the CDR3 is TGTGCCAGCAGTGATTTGACAGTTCAAAGCAATCAGCCCCAGCATTTT. It codes for CASSDLTVQSNQPQHF.

The chain links TRBV13 to TRBJ1-5; no clear D gene. Germline V lookup: CDR1 PRHDT, CDR2 FYEKMQ (reference sequence). V gave up 5 bases and J gave up 0 bases, with 14 bases separating them. CDR3 length equals 16 residues. This chain's CDR3 is CASSEPPGDSNQPQHF. The CDR3 DNA follows: TGTGCCAGCAGCGAACCTCCGGGAGATAGCAATCAGCCCCAGCATTTT. Full variable domain (remainder filled in from reference TRBV13 and TRBJ1-5): AAGVIQSPRHLIKEKRETATLKCYPIPRHDTVYWYQQGPGQDPQFLISFYEKMQSDKGSIPDRFSAQQFSDYHSELNMSSLELGDSALYFCASSEPPGDSNQPQHFGDGTRLSIL.

This clone was detected once. This chain connects TRBV7-9 to TRBJ1-6; TRBD1 is a possible D gene (5 bases). The CDR3 is made up of 17 amino acids. Trimming took off 1 base at V and 4 bases at J, with 14 bases between the two ends. The germline V gene encodes CDR1 SEHNR and CDR2 FQNEAQ (reference sequence). CDR3 sequence reads: CASSLGEGLQYNSPLHF. Here the CDR3 DNA reads TGTGCCAGCAGCTTAGGGGAGGGACTTCAATATAATTCACCCCTCCACTTT.

This clone was observed once. This chain links TRBV18 with TRBJ2-1; D is perhaps TRBD1 (6 bases). CDR3 length equals 17 residues. Trimming took off 1 base at V and 7 bases at J, with 20 bases between the two ends. The germline gives CDR1 KGHSH, CDR2 LQKENI. CDR3 sequence (DNA): TGTGCCAGCTCACCACAGGACAGCTCAATCATTACGAATGAGCAGTTCTTC. This encodes CASSPQDSSIITNEQFF.

The CDR3 sequence is CASSLSTSQAADTQYF. CDR3 in DNA: TGTGCCAGCAGTTTATCGACTAGTCAGGCGGCGGATACGCAGTATTTT. V is TRBV27 and J is TRBJ2-3; D might be TRBD2 (6 bases). This CDR3 comprises 16 residues. Germline-derived CDR1 and CDR2 are MNHEY and SMNVEV (reference sequence). Trimming pared 0 bases from V and 6 bases from J, leaving 16 bases between.

The chain recombines TRBV11-2 with TRBJ2-5; D possibly corresponds to TRBD1 (8 bases). CDR1 is SGHAT, CDR2 FQNNGV, per germline. CDR3 size: 14 residues. V was clipped by 8 bases and J by 4 bases, with 17 bases between them. The DNA of the CDR3 is TGTGCCAGCGGGGGGGACGGGACAGGAGAGACCCAGTACTTC. Encoded protein: CASGGDGTGETQYF.

CDR3 DNA: TGTGCCAGCAGTCCAGGGACAGACTTACCAAATGGCTACACCTTC. It specifies CASSPGTDLPNGYTF. The rearrangement joins TRBV6-5 to TRBJ1-2, with 7 positions matching TRBD1. The germline gives CDR1 MNHEY, CDR2 SVGAGI. Unmatched junction bases numbered 12, after V lost 5 bases and J lost 6 bases. The CDR3 consists of 15 residues.

The chain recombines TRBV5-1 with TRBJ2-1, with 8 bases aligning to TRBD1. The CDR3 spans 14 residues. The germline CDR1 and CDR2 sequences are SGHRS and YFSETQ. V dropped 1 base and J dropped 6; count of bases not matched to a gene: 3. The CDR3 bases are TGCGCCAGCAGCTTGCAGGACAGGGTCAATGAGCAGTTCTTC. Its protein product is CASSLQDRVNEQFF.